This T cell receptor (beta chain) was captured in a study of CD8 T cells in Susac syndrome. Points from the study as a whole: None of the CD4+ T cell repertoires in Susac syndrome showed clonal expansion.

This clonotype appeared once. Its antigen is unidentified. It was with random hexamers that 0.5 to 1 ug RNA was reverse transcribed. A single record per CDR3 protein comes from TCRdb applying MiXCR to the immunoSEQ multiplex PCR reads. The table shows about 200,000 distinct CDR3 sequences, with 75% to 95% occurring only once. Germline V CDR1 and CDR2: DFQATT, SNEGSKA (reference sequence). This CDR3 contains 16 residues. V lost 3 bases, J lost 6 bases, and 9 bases stayed unmatched. Recently defined diagnostic criteria classed the Susac syndrome patients as definite or probable. The CD8+ and CD4+ T cells were isolated magnetically using a negative isolation approach, whereas the TEMRA cells were enriched by FACS.

The TCR originated in a human donor with Susac syndrome. This chain joins TRBV20-1 and TRBJ2-7, with 15 nucleotides matching TRBD2. The sample comprised CD4+ T cells from PBMCs. The CDR3 sequence: CSARTGTSGGQGEQYF. The CDR3, as DNA: TGCAGTGCTAGGACCGGGACTAGCGGGGGGCAGGGCGAGCAGTACTTC.